Following are 2 T cell receptor beta chains from one sample sequenced in a study of molecular identifiers for immune sequencing clone quantification (dated by TCRdb to about 2018). Libraries were prepared through PCR. Reads for this sample came from an Illumina HiSeq 4000. In TCRdb, the public reads were trimmed at Q25 with fastp and aligned with MiXCR, with productive beta chains retained. All rows with the same CDR3 protein become a single entry with the most common DNA and genes. A total of about 320,000 distinct CDR3 sequences appear in this sample, roughly a fifth of them only once. The top ten hold 0.7% to 0.9% of the sample. The sequencing input was naive CD8+ T cells from blood, with Jurkat cell RNA spiked in. The sample's cell subset or site label, decoded: FACS-sorted CD8+CD4-CCR7+CD45RA+ naive T cells. These TCRs come from a human donor in good health. Some libraries in this study had Jurkat cell RNA spiked in.

The table lists this clonotype with a few counts. The chain has TRBV5-1 and TRBJ2-7, with TRBD2 identical over 13 bases. Germline lookup yields CDR1 SGHRS and CDR2 YFSETQ. The ends lost 2 bases at V and 6 bases at J; junction bases unmatched: 5. The CDR3 is 15 amino acids. CDR3 residues: CASSFWTSGGGEQYF. The CDR3 bases are TGCGCCAGCAGCTTCTGGACTAGCGGGGGAGGCGAGCAGTACTTC.

This clonotype was recorded a few times. The chain is built from TRBV6-2 or TRBV6-3 and TRBJ2-7; 7 nucleotides align to TRBD2. The V and J ends lost 0 bases and 1 base, in that order; junction bases with no gene match: 9. Germline V lookup: CDR1 MNHEY, CDR2 SVGEGT. The CDR3 has 17 amino acids. CDR3: CASSYSLRGEISYEQYF. The CDR3 nucleotides are TGTGCCAGCAGTTACTCGCTACGGGGGGAAATATCCTACGAGCAGTACTTC.